This T cell receptor beta chain was observed in a study of control samples from healthy donors and cancer patients. Clones were sequenced by immunoSEQ multiplex PCR, and TCRdb holds only the in-frame ones, with some missing. This table has about 180,000 clones, around 92% appearing once. The receptor comes from a woman between 40 and 50 years old in good health. Sequencing was carried out using blood.

The CDR3 loop reads CASSRGHDREQYF. CDR3 nucleotide sequence: TGTGCCAGCAGCCGAGGACACGATAGAGAGCAGTACTTC. The J gene is TRBJ2-7, the V gene TRBV5-4, with D possibly being TRBD1 (5 bases). Trimming removed 4 bases at V and 7 bases at J, with 15 bases between. This CDR3 region has 13 residues. Germline CDR1 SGHNT, CDR2 YYREEE (reference sequence).